The clone carrying this T cell receptor (beta chain) was counted between two and nine times. The run depth of the assay was deep. Sorted-subset replicate PCR reactions contained roughly 190 ng DNA, corresponding to 29,000 or so T cell genomes. Method: immunoSEQ multiplex PCR; TCRdb's copy keeps in-frame clones and lacks some. The repertoire holds hundreds of thousands of clones, with less than 85% as singletons. Germline V lookup: CDR1 SGHAT, CDR2 FQNNGV. The ends were cut back, 5 bases at V and 2 bases at J, with 16 bases in the middle. This CDR3 is 16 amino acids long. This entry belongs to a study of shared clonotypes between healthy human individuals.

What was sequenced was memory CD4+ T cells sorted from blood. Subset denoted: CD45RA-negative fraction. The sequence was collected from a young woman in good health. The chain combines TRBV11-2 with TRBJ2-4; no definite D call. CDR3 in DNA: TGTGCCAGCAGCACCGAGACAATGATTACCAAAAACATTCAGTACTTC. Translated, it gives CASSTETMITKNIQYF.